This passage covers 30 T cell receptor beta chains from one sample sequenced in a study of blood T cell repertoires in COVID-19. Assay: immunoSEQ multiplex PCR; the TCRdb copy retains only in-frame clones and omits some. The data hold more than 250,000 clones, with roughly 91% observed a single time. Source material: peripheral blood. The receptors shown here come from a man aged 45-60 years with active or convalescent COVID-19.

The chain is built from TRBV10-3 and TRBJ1-1, with 9 bases aligning to TRBD1. V shed 6 bases, J shed 0 bases, and the junction held 8 bases outside the gene matches. The CDR3 sequence is 16 residues long. Germline loops: CDR1 ENHRY, CDR2 SYGVKD. In DNA, the CDR3 is TGTGCCATCAGCCGACAGGGGGGGGAACTGAACACTGAAGCTTTCTTT. Translated, it gives CAISRQGGELNTEAFF.

The V call is TRBV5-1, the J call TRBJ2-6; D uncertain. The V end lost 4 bases, the J end lost 2 bases, and 10 bases lay between the germline ends. CDR3 length equals 15 residues. Germline CDR1 SGHRS, CDR2 YFSETQ. The CDR3 protein is CASSPGHTGANVLTF. CDR3 sequence (DNA): TGCGCCAGCAGCCCAGGCCATACTGGGGCCAACGTCCTGACTTTC.

This chain links TRBV6-5 with TRBJ2-1; TRBD2 agrees at 8 bases. Germline V lookup: CDR1 MNHEY, CDR2 SVGAGI. The J segment lost 9 bases and the V segment lost 7 bases, leaving 5 bases of the junction unmatched. CDR3 length: 12 residues. The CDR3 spells CASTPRGGEQFF. The CDR3 DNA reads TGTGCCAGCACCCCTCGGGGGGGTGAGCAGTTCTTC.

Concerning this clone: This sample also contains other DNA sequences that code for the same CDR3. The chain links TRBV28 to TRBJ2-3; TRBD2 is a possible D gene (5 bases). CDR1 MDHEN and CDR2 SYDVKM come from the germline V gene. With 2 bases removed from V and 5 bases from J, the gap between germline ends came to 11 bases. CDR3 length equals 14 residues. The DNA for the CDR3 is TGTGCCAGCAGTTTAGGAGGAGCGAGAGATACGCAGTATTTT. This encodes CASSLGGARDTQYF.

The chain links TRBV9 to TRBJ1-2; D remains ambiguous. Germline CDR1 SGDLS, CDR2 YYNGEE. V was pared by 4 bases and J by 1 base, with 14 bases between. CDR3 size: 15 residues. The CDR3 spells CASSISGRDNYGYTF. CDR3 sequence (DNA): TGTGCCAGCAGCATATCCGGGAGGGATAACTATGGCTACACCTTC.

The gene calls are TRBV7-2 and TRBJ1-2; 11 bases are a match to TRBD1. Trimming removed 2 bases from V and 0 bases from J; junction bases left unmatched: 5. Germline assignment: CDR1 SGHTA and CDR2 FQGNSA. The CDR3 sequence is 17 residues long. This CDR3 is CASSLMDRGLPNYGYTF. The CDR3 region has the DNA TGTGCCAGCAGCTTAATGGACAGGGGGCTACCTAACTATGGCTACACCTTC.

The chain carries TRBV7-8 and TRBJ1-5, with D possibly TRBD1 on 6 matching bases. The V end was cut by 1 base, the J end by 5 bases, with 18 bases between. Germline loops: CDR1 SGHVS, CDR2 FQNEAQ. There are 17 residues in the CDR3. The CDR3 sequence is CASSLGGGRPADQPQHF. CDR3 nucleotides: TGTGCCAGCAGCTTAGGCGGGGGGCGCCCGGCAGATCAGCCCCAGCATTTT.

The chain carries TRBV5-4 and TRBJ2-4, with 8 bases identical to TRBD2. Trimming at V came to 4 bases and at J to 0 bases, leaving 9 bases not matched to a gene. The germline gives CDR1 SGHNT, CDR2 YYREEE (reference sequence). The CDR3 is made up of 17 amino acids. The CDR3 loop reads CASSPLAGRIAKNIQYF. Written as DNA, the CDR3 is TGTGCCAGCAGCCCCTTAGCGGGGCGCATAGCCAAAAACATTCAGTACTTC.

This clone was detected only a few times. The chain carries TRBV7-8 and TRBJ2-1; no clear D. This CDR3 is 13 amino acids long. With 4 bases removed from V and 10 bases from J, the gap between germline ends came to 14 bases. Per the germline V gene, CDR1 is SGHVS and CDR2 is FQNEAQ. For the CDR3, the DNA is TGTGCCAGCAGCTCCCAACTGCTGTCGGAGCAGTTCTTC. This sequence encodes CASSSQLLSEQFF.

This chain connects TRBV27 to TRBJ2-7, with D possibly being TRBD2 (5 bases). Germline V CDR1 and CDR2: MNHEY, SMNVEV (reference sequence). The CDR3 is made up of 15 amino acids. Trimming took off 5 bases at V and 5 bases at J, with 19 bases between the two ends. CDR3 DNA sequence: TGTGCCAGCAGTCTCAGACCGGTCCTGCGGGACGAGCAGTACTTC. It specifies CASSLRPVLRDEQYF.

The chain recombines TRBV28 with TRBJ1-5, with D perhaps matching TRBD1 (5 bases). Germline CDR1 reads MDHEN; CDR2 reads SYDVKM. The CDR3 consists of 14 residues. Trimming removed 2 bases at V and 9 bases at J, with 14 bases between. The CDR3 coding sequence is TGTGCCAGCAGTTTAGGTAGGACAAGGTTGCCCCAGCATTTT. Translation: CASSLGRTRLPQHF. Variable domain in full (rest from reference TRBV28 and TRBJ1-5): DVKVTQSSRYLVKRTGEKVFLECVQDMDHENMFWYRQDPGLGLRLIYFSYDVKMKEKGDIPEGYSVSREKKERFSLILESASTNQTSMYLCASSLGRTRLPQHFGDGTRLSIL.

This chain links TRBV5-8 with TRBJ2-1; tentatively, D is TRBD1 (7 bases). Germline V gene sequence: CDR1 SGHTS, CDR2 YDEGEE. The CDR3 loop spans 18 amino acids. V lost 0 bases to trimming and J lost 1 base, with 17 bases between them. The CDR3 nucleotides are TGTGCCAGCAGCTTGGTTTCAGGGGGGCCGTGGTCCTACAATGAGCAGTTCTTC. As protein: CASSLVSGGPWSYNEQFF.

This chain joins TRBV6-2 or TRBV6-3 and TRBJ2-7; 10 bases align to TRBD1. The CDR3 is 14 residues long. The trim removed 7 bases at V and 1 base at J, leaving 4 bases unmatched. CDR1 and CDR2 (germline): MNHEY, SVGEGT. The CDR3 here is CASNPGQGSYEQYF. The CDR3 DNA is TGTGCCAGCAACCCGGGACAGGGGTCCTACGAGCAGTACTTC.

CDR3 sequence: CASSLWRARTDEQFF. The DNA for the CDR3 is TGTGCCAGCAGTTTGTGGCGAGCCCGGACAGACGAGCAGTTCTTC. The chain uses TRBV28 and TRBJ2-1, with D possibly matching TRBD1 (6 bases). Trimming cost V 3 bases and J 10 bases, with 19 bases left between them. In germline, CDR1 is MDHEN, CDR2 SYDVKM. The CDR3 covers 15 residues. Full variable domain (outside the CDR3, taken from reference TRBV28 and TRBJ2-1): DVKVTQSSRYLVKRTGEKVFLECVQDMDHENMFWYRQDPGLGLRLIYFSYDVKMKEKGDIPEGYSVSREKKERFSLILESASTNQTSMYLCASSLWRARTDEQFFGPGTRLTVL.

The chain recombines TRBV4-2 with TRBJ1-4; a possible D gene is TRBD1 (6 bases). Germline V gene sequence: CDR1 LGHNA, CDR2 YNFKEQ. This CDR3 contains 16 residues. V shed 7 bases and J shed 1 base, with 16 bases lying between them. The CDR3 loop is CASTRGGGETNEKLFF. CDR3 bases: TGTGCCAGCACCCGGGGAGGGGGGGAAACTAATGAAAAACTGTTTTTT.

The chain uses TRBV28 and TRBJ2-1, with unresolved D. The CDR3 runs to 15 residues. The V gene's germline CDR1 is MDHEN and CDR2 SYDVKM. V was shortened by 3 bases and J by 3 bases, with 12 bases between the two germline ends. The CDR3 is CASSFLRQDYNEQFF. CDR3 sequence (DNA): TGTGCCAGCAGTTTCTTACGGCAGGACTACAATGAGCAGTTCTTC.

The chain uses TRBV28 and TRBJ1-2; possibly TRBD1 for D (5 bases). CDR1 is MDHEN, CDR2 SYDVKM, per germline. Trimming stripped 10 bases from V and 5 bases from J, with 17 bases between. This CDR3 spans 13 amino acids. The CDR3 region has the DNA TGTGCCATCAAAAGGGGTCAGCTATATGGCTACACCTTC. As protein: CAIKRGQLYGYTF.

The count of this clone is one. J is TRBJ2-3 and V is TRBV5-1, with D possibly matching TRBD1 (6 bases). Trimming cost V 3 bases and J 5 bases, with 7 bases left between them. This CDR3 comprises 12 residues. Germline CDR1 and CDR2: SGHRS and YFSETQ. The DNA for the CDR3 is TGCGCCAGCAGCTCACAGGGAGATACGCAGTATTTT. As protein: CASSSQGDTQYF.

This chain uses TRBV28 with TRBJ1-2, with 7 bases aligning to TRBD1. Trimming at V came to 6 bases and at J to 8 bases, leaving 9 bases not matched to a gene. Germline CDR1 MDHEN, CDR2 SYDVKM. The CDR3 loop spans 13 amino acids. The CDR3 region is CASSVTGVGGYTF. In nucleotides, the CDR3 is TGTGCCAGCAGCGTTACAGGGGTCGGGGGCTACACCTTC.

V usage is TRBV2 and J usage is TRBJ2-7; 9 nucleotides match TRBD2. The CDR3 loop spans 14 amino acids. V lost 4 bases and J lost 0; bases outside the gene matches: 1. CDR1 and CDR2 (germline): SNHLY, FYNNEI. The CDR3 sequence is CASSATSGSYEQYF. The CDR3 DNA sequence: TGTGCCAGCAGTGCGACTAGCGGCTCCTACGAGCAGTACTTC.

This clone was counted only a few times. The rearrangement links TRBV16 to TRBJ1-5; D is unresolved. The CDR3 is 14 residues long. Trimming shortened V by 4 bases and J by 4 bases, and 11 bases separated the two germline ends. Germline V gene data show CDR1 as KGHSY and CDR2 as FQNENV. Written as DNA, the CDR3 is TGTGCCAGCAGCCCCCTGTTCGGGAATCAGCCCCAGCATTTT. This encodes CASSPLFGNQPQHF.

This chain uses TRBV24-1 with TRBJ1-4, with D maybe TRBD1 (6 bases). Trimming removed 5 bases at V and 5 bases at J, with 11 bases between. This CDR3 has 14 residues. Germline V gene sequence: CDR1 KGHDR, CDR2 SFDVKD. The DNA for the CDR3 is TGTGCCACCAGTGTACAGGGTAGGAATGAAAAACTGTTTTTT. Translating gives CATSVQGRNEKLFF.

This clone was seen repeatedly, ten times or more. The J gene is TRBJ2-7, the V gene TRBV30, with 12 bases identical to TRBD1. The V segment lost 3 bases and the J segment 9 bases; nucleotides outside the gene matches: 9. CDR3 size: 14 residues. In germline, CDR1 is GTSNPN, CDR2 SVGIG (reference sequence). CDR3 sequence: CAWSRDRGQIGQYF. CDR3 in DNA: TGTGCCTGGAGCCGGGACAGGGGGCAAATAGGGCAGTACTTC.

This clone appeared a single time. V and J are TRBV5-8 and TRBJ2-5, with 11 bases matching TRBD2. Germline lookup yields CDR1 SGHTS and CDR2 YDEGEE. The CDR3 has 19 amino acids. The V gene end was trimmed by 0 bases and the J gene end by 2 bases; junction bases not matched to a gene: 12. The CDR3 sequence: CASSLGGTSGPGPQETQYF. The DNA for the CDR3 is TGTGCCAGCAGCTTGGGGGGGACTAGCGGTCCGGGCCCTCAAGAGACCCAGTACTTC.

A single count supports this clone. The chain joins TRBV11-2 to TRBJ1-1, with D unclear. This CDR3 is built from 14 residues. CDR1 is SGHAT and CDR2 is FQNNGV in the germline V gene. V lost 2 bases and J 0 bases, leaving 7 bases between the germline ends. DNA for the CDR3: TGTGCCAGCAGCTTATCCCACATGAACACTGAAGCTTTCTTT. This encodes CASSLSHMNTEAFF. The full variable domain, rest sourced from reference TRBV11-2 and TRBJ1-1, is EAGVAQSPRYKIIEKRQSVAFWCNPISGHATLYWYQQILGQGPKLLIQFQNNGVVDDSQLPKDRFSAERLKGVDSTLKIQPAKLEDSAVYLCASSLSHMNTEAFFGQGTRLTVV.

The CDR3 spells CASSTGYGYGYTF. The CDR3, as DNA: TGTGCCAGCAGCACAGGGTACGGGTATGGCTACACCTTC. This chain links TRBV7-2 with TRBJ1-2; maybe TRBD1 (6 bases). CDR3 size: 13 residues. The germline gives CDR1 SGHTA, CDR2 FQGNSA. The V end was cut by 5 bases, the J end by 5 bases, with 12 bases between.

The chain recombines TRBV6-5 with TRBJ1-6; D ambiguous. Trimming took off 7 bases at V and 8 bases at J, with 18 bases between the two ends. The CDR3 contains 15 residues. Germline V gene lookup returns CDR1 MNHEY and CDR2 SVGAGI. The DNA for the CDR3 is TGTGCCAGCACCCGATGGTCAAGCGCGGATTCACCCCTCCACTTT. Its protein product is CASTRWSSADSPLHF.

The rearrangement joins TRBV30 to TRBJ1-2, with D hard to call. The V gene's germline CDR1 is GTSNPN and CDR2 SVGIG (reference sequence). Trimming removed 0 bases from V and 8 bases from J, with 16 bases in between. The CDR3 runs 14 residues. The CDR3 region has the DNA TGTGCCTGGAGTGTACTCGGAGGAGCTAAGGGCTACACCTTC. Its translation: CAWSVLGGAKGYTF.

The J gene is TRBJ1-4, the V gene TRBV19, with a tentative D call TRBD1 (6 bases). This CDR3 is 15 amino acids long. V lost 1 base and J 4 bases, leaving 10 bases between the germline ends. Germline CDR1 LNHDA, CDR2 SQIVND (reference sequence). The CDR3 DNA reads as TGTGCCAGTAGTATAGGGGGGCAGTTTAATGAAAAACTGTTTTTT. Translated: CASSIGGQFNEKLFF.

This clone has just a few counts. CDR3 bases: TGTGCCAGCAACCCCGGGGGGGAGGACTATGGCTACACCTTC. Residues: CASNPGGEDYGYTF. The chain joins TRBV28 to TRBJ1-2; perhaps TRBD1 as D (5 bases). The CDR3 spans 14 residues. V was cut by 7 bases and J by 3 bases, with 15 bases left in between. CDR1 MDHEN and CDR2 SYDVKM come from the germline V gene.